A single TCR beta chain is shown here with its context. V lost 0 bases and J 7 bases, leaving 13 bases between the germline ends. Germline-derived CDR1 and CDR2 are SGHRS and YFSETQ. This CDR3 region has 15 residues. Profiled with immunoSEQ multiplex PCR; TCRdb holds only in-frame clones, not every one. The data contain some 36,000 clones, around nine tenths of them singletons. The sample originates from a study of T cell changes during pregnancy in multiple sclerosis. The receptor was derived from a female donor with multiple sclerosis, enrolled in a pregnancy study. Sequenced here: CD4+ T cells from peripheral blood mononuclear cells, sampled in the second trimester of pregnancy. The rearrangement joins TRBV5-1 to TRBJ1-4; D may be TRBD1 (5 bases). DNA of the CDR3: TGCGCCAGCAGCTTGGTGGGGTCGGGGGGTGAAAAACTGTTTTTT. It yields the protein CASSLVGSGGEKLFF.